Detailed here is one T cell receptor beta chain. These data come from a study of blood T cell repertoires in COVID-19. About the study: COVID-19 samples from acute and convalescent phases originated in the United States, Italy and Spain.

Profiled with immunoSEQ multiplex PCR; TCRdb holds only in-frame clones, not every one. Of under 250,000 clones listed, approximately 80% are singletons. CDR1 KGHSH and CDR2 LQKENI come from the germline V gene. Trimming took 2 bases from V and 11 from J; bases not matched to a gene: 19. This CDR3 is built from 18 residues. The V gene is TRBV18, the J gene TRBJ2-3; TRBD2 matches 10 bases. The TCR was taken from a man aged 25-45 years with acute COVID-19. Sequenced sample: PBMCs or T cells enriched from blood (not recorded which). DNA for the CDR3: TGTGCCAGCTCACCAATAATAGCTAGCGGGGGAGCCCACCAACGGCAGTATTTT. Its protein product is CASSPIIASGGAHQRQYF. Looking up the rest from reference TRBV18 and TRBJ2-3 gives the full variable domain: NAGVMQNPRHLVRRRGQEARLRCSPMKGHSHVYWYRQLPEEGLKFMVYLQKENIIDESGMPKERFSAEFPKEGPSILRIQQVVRGDSAAYFCASSPIIASGGAHQRQYFGPGTRLTVL.